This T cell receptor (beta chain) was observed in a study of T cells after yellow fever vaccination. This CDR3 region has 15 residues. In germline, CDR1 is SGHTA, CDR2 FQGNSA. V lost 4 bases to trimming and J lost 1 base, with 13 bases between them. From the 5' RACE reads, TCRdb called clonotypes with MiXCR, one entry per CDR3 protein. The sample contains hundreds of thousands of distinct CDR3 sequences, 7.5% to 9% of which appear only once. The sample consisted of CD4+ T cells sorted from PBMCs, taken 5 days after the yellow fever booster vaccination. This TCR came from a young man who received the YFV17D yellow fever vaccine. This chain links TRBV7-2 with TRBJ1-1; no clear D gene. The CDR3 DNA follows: TGTGCCAGCAGCTCCGGGATCTTAGGGAACACTGAAGCTTTCTTT. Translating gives CASSSGILGNTEAFF.